These 19 T cell receptor beta chains came from one sample sequenced in a study of blood T cell repertoires in COVID-19. This table comes from immunoSEQ multiplex PCR, and its TCRdb copy is limited to in-frame clones, with some not included. This sample has about 230,000 clones, with roughly 80% found just once. Sequenced sample: peripheral blood. Receptor source: a woman over 75 with acute or convalescent COVID-19.

Many counts were recorded for this clone. The V and J genes are TRBV7-9 and TRBJ1-1; 7 bases map to TRBD1. The CDR3 contains 16 residues. The V segment lost 4 bases and the J segment 0 bases; nucleotides outside the gene matches: 8. CDR1 SEHNR and CDR2 FQNEAQ come from the germline V gene (reference sequence). The CDR3 bases are TGTGCCAGCAGCTCGACGACAGGGTTGGTGAACACTGAAGCTTTCTTT. Its translation: CASSSTTGLVNTEAFF. The full variable domain, with the rest looked up from reference TRBV7-9 and TRBJ1-1, is DTGVSQNPRHKITKRGQNVTFRCDPISEHNRLYWYRQTLGQGPEFLTYFQNEAQLEKSRLLSDRFSAERPKGSFSTLEIQRTEQGDSAMYLCASSSTTGLVNTEAFFGQGTRLTVV.

V and J are TRBV5-6 and TRBJ1-2, with unresolved D. The CDR3 is made up of 14 amino acids. Germline lookup yields CDR1 SGHDT and CDR2 YYEEEE. V dropped 0 bases and J dropped 4 bases, with 10 bases sitting between them. The CDR3 loop is CASSLGPGPYGYTF. CDR3 DNA: TGTGCCAGCAGCTTGGGTCCCGGTCCCTATGGCTACACCTTC.

V is TRBV3-1 (or the pseudogene TRBV3-2) and J is TRBJ2-7; 9 bases fit TRBD1. CDR3 length: 15 residues. Trimming took 3 bases from V and 0 from J; bases not matched to a gene: 3. Germline CDR1 is LGHDT and CDR2 is YNNKEL (reference sequence). CDR3 nucleotide sequence: TGTGCCAGCAGCCAGGGACAGGGAGTCTCCTACGAGCAGTACTTC. The encoded protein is CASSQGQGVSYEQYF.

The chain carries TRBV6-5 and TRBJ1-1; 7 nucleotides match TRBD1. CDR1 is MNHEY and CDR2 is SVGAGI in the germline V gene. V lost 7 bases, J lost 1 base, and 9 bases stayed unmatched. The CDR3 totals 15 residues. CDR3 residues: CASNDPGQTNTEAFF. CDR3 DNA sequence: TGTGCCAGCAACGACCCGGGACAGACGAACACTGAAGCTTTCTTT.

The chain recombines TRBV19 with TRBJ2-2; 7 bases match TRBD1. This CDR3 is built from 15 residues. CDR1 is LNHDA and CDR2 is SQIVND in the germline V gene (reference sequence). Trimming took 5 bases from V and 2 from J; bases not matched to a gene: 5. In nucleotides, the CDR3 is TGTGCCAGTAGTGTAGGACAGGCCAACACCGGGGAGCTGTTTTTT. Its translation: CASSVGQANTGELFF.

V usage is TRBV7-3 and J usage is TRBJ2-3, with TRBD2 as a possible D gene (5 bases). V was pared by 4 bases and J by 0 bases, with 11 bases between. The CDR3 extends over 15 amino acids. Germline values: CDR1 SGHTA, CDR2 FQGTGA. The CDR3 bases are TGTGCCAGCAGCTCCGTGGGCGGGAGCACAGATACGCAGTATTTT. Translation: CASSSVGGSTDTQYF.

This chain uses TRBV10-2 with TRBJ2-1, with TRBD2 matching 15 bases. CDR1 WSHSY and CDR2 SAAADI come from the germline V gene. J lost 0 bases, V lost 8 bases, and 11 bases had no gene match. This CDR3 comprises 19 residues. The CDR3 DNA sequence: TGCGCCAGCGGAGGACCGGGACTAGCGGGAGGAAGCTCCTACAATGAGCAGTTCTTC. This translates into CASGGPGLAGGSSYNEQFF.

The chain couples TRBV7-2 to TRBJ2-3, with D maybe TRBD2 (7 bases). Germline V lookup: CDR1 SGHTA, CDR2 FQGNSA. The CDR3 has 17 residues. Between the trimmed V and J ends, which lost 8 bases and 4 bases, there was a span of 25 bases. The CDR3 coding sequence is TGTGCCAGCGCCTTGGGGCTCCCGGGGGGCCATGCAGATACGCAGTATTTT. Amino acid sequence: CASALGLPGGHADTQYF.

The V and J genes are TRBV3-1 (or the pseudogene TRBV3-2) and TRBJ1-2, with D tentatively TRBD1 (6 bases). The CDR3 totals 15 residues. Germline-derived CDR1 and CDR2 are LGHDT and YNNKEL (reference sequence). Trimming took off 0 bases at V and 0 bases at J, with 8 bases between the two ends. The CDR3 sequence is CASSQDTGPNYGYTF. The CDR3 nucleotides read TGTGCCAGCAGCCAAGACACAGGGCCTAACTATGGCTACACCTTC.

The V and J genes are TRBV19 and TRBJ2-5, with TRBD1 matching 7 bases. The length of the CDR3 is 14 residues. J lost 9 bases, V lost 2 bases, and 9 bases had no gene match. The germline CDR1 and CDR2 sequences are LNHDA and SQIVND (reference sequence). The CDR3 DNA reads TGTGCCAGTAGTATATCGGGACAGACCACGGCCCAGTACTTC. As protein: CASSISGQTTAQYF. The variable domain in full, with the rest retrieved from reference TRBV19 and TRBJ2-5, is DGGITQSPKYLFRKEGQNVTLSCEQNLNHDAMYWYRQDPGQGLRLIYYSQIVNDFQKGDIAEGYSVSREKKESFPLTVTSAQKNPTAFYLCASSISGQTTAQYFGPGTRLLVL.

This sequence joins TRBV6-6 and TRBJ1-1, with TRBD1 matching 7 bases. Unmatched junction bases numbered 13, after V lost 7 bases and J lost 11 bases. The CDR3 consists of 13 residues. Germline CDR1 and CDR2: MNHNY and SVGAGI (reference sequence). CDR3 amino acids: CASKRQGKIDAFF. The CDR3 DNA sequence: TGTGCCAGCAAACGACAGGGAAAAATCGATGCTTTCTTT.

This chain uses TRBV29-1 with TRBJ2-3, with 10 nucleotides matching TRBD2. CDR1 and CDR2 from the germline V gene are SQVTM and ANQGSEA. The length of the CDR3 is 13 residues. V lost 7 bases and J lost 2; bases outside the gene matches: 3. CDR3 sequence reads: CSGTSGVTDTQYF. The CDR3 DNA sequence: TGCAGCGGTACTAGCGGGGTCACAGATACGCAGTATTTT.

The chain uses TRBV9 and TRBJ2-3; 9 bases agree with TRBD1. After removal of 6 bases from V and 6 bases from J, the junction contained 8 bases not matched to a gene. CDR1 and CDR2 from the germline V gene are SGDLS and YYNGEE. The CDR3 is 14 amino acids. The CDR3 here is CASTRTGGGDTQYF. The CDR3 DNA is TGTGCCAGCACCCGCACAGGGGGCGGCGATACGCAGTATTTT.

The genes are TRBV4-1 and TRBJ1-2, with D perhaps matching TRBD1 (5 bases). This CDR3 is built from 14 residues. Germline V gene data show CDR1 as MGHRA and CDR2 as YSYEKL. Between the trimmed V and J ends, which lost 0 bases and 8 bases, there was a span of 13 bases. The DNA for the CDR3 is TGCGCCAGCAGCCAAGACGCAGGGCCCTGGGGCTACACCTTC. Translated, it gives CASSQDAGPWGYTF.

The chain combines TRBV3-1 (or the pseudogene TRBV3-2) with TRBJ2-7; 9 nucleotides agree with TRBD1. Germline CDR1 is LGHDT and CDR2 is YNNKEL (reference sequence). Unmatched junction bases numbered 4, after V lost 1 base and J lost 6 bases. This CDR3 region has 14 residues. The CDR3: CASSQAGQGGEQYF. CDR3 DNA sequence: TGTGCCAGCAGCCAAGCGGGACAGGGTGGCGAGCAGTACTTC.

The chain carries TRBV7-8 and TRBJ2-3, with TRBD1 as a possible D gene (6 bases). Germline V gene sequence: CDR1 SGHVS, CDR2 FQNEAQ. The CDR3 loop spans 14 amino acids. V lost 1 base and J 2 bases, leaving 7 bases between the germline ends. CDR3 DNA: TGTGCCAGCAGCTTAGACAGGGTCACAGATACGCAGTATTTT. Amino acids: CASSLDRVTDTQYF.

The chain carries TRBV19 and TRBJ2-7; 7 nucleotides agree with TRBD1. CDR3 length equals 13 residues. The germline CDR1 and CDR2 sequences are LNHDA and SQIVND (reference sequence). V trimming: 0 bases; J trimming: 7 bases; junction bases outside the gene matches: 3. In nucleotides, the CDR3 is TGTGCCAGTAGTATAGACCACAGGGGAGAGCAGTACTTC. Its translation: CASSIDHRGEQYF.

This chain connects TRBV5-1 to TRBJ2-1; 10 nucleotides line up with TRBD2. The CDR3 is 17 amino acids. From germline, CDR1 is SGHRS and CDR2 YFSETQ. Trimming removed 4 bases from V and 0 bases from J; junction bases left unmatched: 7. The CDR3 coding sequence is TGCGCCAGCAGCCTCCGGACTAGCGGAAGCTCCTACAATGAGCAGTTCTTC. Protein product: CASSLRTSGSSYNEQFF.

The chain employs TRBV6-5 and TRBJ2-5, with TRBD1 as a possible D gene (6 bases). Germline CDR1 MNHEY, CDR2 SVGAGI. CDR3 size: 13 residues. Trimming cost V 7 bases and J 5 bases, with 14 bases left between them. CDR3 in amino acids: CASKKQGAETQYF. As DNA, the CDR3 is TGTGCCAGCAAAAAACAGGGTGCTGAGACCCAGTACTTC.